The 20 T cell receptor beta chains presented below share a single source sample, sequenced in a study of T cells in Graves' hyperthyroidism and ophthalmopathy. The source material, RNA transcripts, was used to amplify TCR beta CDR3 regions. First-round RT-PCR with HTBI primers amplified the TCR CDR3 region. TCRdb passed the multiplex PCR reads through MiXCR, listing each CDR3 protein once. The profile shows more than 300,000 distinct CDR3 sequences, about 14% of them singletons. Sequencing was done on a sample of blood. All receptors derive from a woman aged 30 to 39 with Graves' ophthalmopathy.

This clonotype showed up many times. The CDR3 nucleotides read TGTGCCAGCTCACCGCGGGATGCCGGGGAGCTGTTTTTT. It codes for CASSPRDAGELFF. V gene TRBV18 combines with J gene TRBJ2-2; TRBD2 might be the D (6 bases). Germline CDR1 KGHSH, CDR2 LQKENI. V lost 3 bases to trimming and J lost 6 bases, with 8 bases between them. The CDR3 runs to 13 residues.

The rearrangement joins TRBV19 to TRBJ2-1; the match to TRBD2 covers 15 bases. Germline CDR1 reads LNHDA; CDR2 reads SQIVND (reference sequence). The CDR3 contains 16 residues. The trim removed 5 bases at V and 8 bases at J, leaving 7 bases unmatched. CDR3 in amino acids: CASSSGLAGGGHEQFF. DNA of the CDR3: TGTGCCAGTAGTTCGGGACTAGCGGGGGGTGGGCATGAGCAGTTCTTC.

The sample holds many counts of this clonotype. This chain uses TRBV19 with TRBJ1-5; perhaps TRBD1 as D (5 bases). V was cut by 0 bases and J by 5 bases, with 8 bases left in between. Germline V gene sequence: CDR1 LNHDA, CDR2 SQIVND (reference sequence). This CDR3 has 14 residues. CDR3 sequence (DNA): TGTGCCAGTAGTATAGAGAAGGGGTATCAGCCCCAGCATTTT. This gives the protein CASSIEKGYQPQHF.

This clonotype was detected ten times or more. The rearrangement uses TRBV15 and TRBJ1-6, with 9 bases fitting TRBD1. V lost 1 base, J lost 8 bases, and 6 bases stayed unmatched. CDR3 length: 16 amino acids. The germline CDR1 and CDR2 sequences are LNHNV and YYDKDF (reference sequence). The CDR3 spells CATSRGNRGLDSPLHF. The CDR3, as DNA: TGTGCCACCAGCAGAGGAAACAGGGGGCTCGATTCACCCCTCCACTTT.

This clonotype was seen a handful of times. CDR3: CASSLPGVGNTIYF. CDR3 coding DNA: TGCGCCAGCAGCCTGCCAGGGGTCGGAAACACCATATATTTT. This chain joins TRBV4-1 and TRBJ1-3, with a possible D match to TRBD1 (6 bases). V lost 4 bases, J lost 4 bases, and 11 bases lay in between. Germline V gene lookup returns CDR1 MGHRA and CDR2 YSYEKL. The CDR3 loop spans 14 amino acids.

A few counts support this clonotype. The chain couples TRBV19 to TRBJ1-5, with D perhaps matching TRBD1 (6 bases). The CDR3 has 14 amino acids. Trimming removed 9 bases at V and 6 bases at J, with 18 bases between. Germline-derived CDR1 and CDR2 are LNHDA and SQIVND (reference sequence). The CDR3 sequence: CASRSGGGFQPQHF. The CDR3 region has the DNA TGTGCCAGCAGATCGGGGGGGGGCTTTCAGCCCCAGCATTTT. Complete variable domain (other parts from reference TRBV19 and TRBJ1-5): DGGITQSPKYLFRKEGQNVTLSCEQNLNHDAMYWYRQDPGQGLRLIYYSQIVNDFQKGDIAEGYSVSREKKESFPLTVTSAQKNPTAFYLCASRSGGGFQPQHFGDGTRLSIL.

V is TRBV9 and J is TRBJ2-2, with D tentatively TRBD2 (5 bases). The CDR3 has 16 residues. Germline CDR1 SGDLS, CDR2 YYNGEE. Trimming took off 3 bases at V and 2 bases at J, with 14 bases between the two ends. Written as DNA, the CDR3 is TGTGCCAGCAGCGATGAAACGAGGGCTAACACCGGGGAGCTGTTTTTT. Translating it yields CASSDETRANTGELFF.

Many counts were recorded for this clonotype. In DNA, the CDR3 is TGCAGCGTTGAAGAGTTTGAGGGATACACTGAAGCTTTCTTT. Amino acids: CSVEEFEGYTEAFF. The chain is built from TRBV29-1 and TRBJ1-1; no reliable D call. In germline, CDR1 is SQVTM, CDR2 ANQGSEA. Trimming removed 0 bases from V and 3 bases from J, with 11 bases in between. The CDR3 covers 14 residues.

This clonotype was counted ten times or more. The gene calls are TRBV28 and TRBJ2-7; perhaps TRBD1 as D (6 bases). Trimming removed 6 bases from V and 3 bases from J, with 12 bases in between. Germline V CDR1 and CDR2: MDHEN, SYDVKM. The length of the CDR3 is 13 residues. The CDR3 region has the DNA TGTGCCAGCAGGCCTACAGGGAGCTACGAGCAGTACTTC. It yields the protein CASRPTGSYEQYF.

This clonotype came up many times. This chain joins TRBV11-3 and TRBJ1-1; no clear D. CDR3 length equals 14 residues. Germline CDR1 is SGHNT and CDR2 is YENEEA. The V gene lost 5 bases and the J gene lost 0 bases, with 10 bases spanning the gap. The CDR3 bases are TGTGCCAGCAGCCCGGACGGCATGAACACTGAAGCTTTCTTT. Protein product: CASSPDGMNTEAFF.

This clonotype has ten or more counts. The chain combines TRBV6-2 or TRBV6-3 with TRBJ2-7; D tentatively reads TRBD1 or TRBD2 (5 bases each). The germline V gene has CDR1 MNHEY and CDR2 SVGEGT. This CDR3 is built from 13 residues. Trimming took off 4 bases at V and 1 base at J, with 8 bases between the two ends. The CDR3 here is CASSWDGSYEQYF. The DNA for the CDR3 is TGTGCCAGCAGTTGGGACGGATCCTACGAGCAGTACTTC.

V gene TRBV5-5 combines with J gene TRBJ2-7; 7 nucleotides agree with TRBD1. The CDR3 runs to 15 residues. Germline V gene sequence: CDR1 SGHKS, CDR2 YYEKEE (reference sequence). The V and J ends lost 4 bases and 5 bases, in that order; junction bases with no gene match: 12. The CDR3 loop reads CASSATEQGFDEQYF. In DNA form, the CDR3 reads TGTGCCAGCAGCGCGACTGAACAGGGGTTCGACGAGCAGTACTTC. The whole variable domain, filled in from reference TRBV5-5 and TRBJ2-7, reads DAGVTQSPTHLIKTRGQQVTLRCSPISGHKSVSWYQQVLGQGPQFIFQYYEKEERGRGNFPDRFSARQFPNYSSELNVNALLLGDSALYLCASSATEQGFDEQYFGPGTRLTVT.

This clonotype was detected many times. DNA for the CDR3: TGTGCCAGCAACCCGACGAATAGCAATCAGCCCCAGCATTTT. Residues: CASNPTNSNQPQHF. The chain combines TRBV28 with TRBJ1-5; D is undetermined. Germline CDR1 reads MDHEN; CDR2 reads SYDVKM. The CDR3 length is 14 residues. Trimming cost V 7 bases and J 0 bases, with 10 bases left between them.

The table lists this clonotype with many counts. This chain links TRBV29-1 with TRBJ2-1, with a tentative D call TRBD1 (5 bases). The germline V and J ends were trimmed by 6 bases and 5 bases, with 11 bases remaining between them. This CDR3 spans 12 amino acids. Germline loops: CDR1 SQVTM, CDR2 ANQGSEA. The CDR3 spells CSVWGRNNEQFF. The CDR3 DNA sequence: TGCAGCGTATGGGGCCGAAACAATGAGCAGTTCTTC.

In its sample, this clonotype was seen many times. The chain has TRBV3-1 and TRBJ2-1; the D is unclear. With 1 base removed from V and 7 bases from J, the gap between germline ends came to 5 bases. CDR3 size: 12 residues. The germline CDR1 and CDR2 sequences are LGHDT and YNNKEL (reference sequence). CDR3 in amino acids: CASSQGVNEQFF. The DNA of the CDR3 is TGTGCCAGCAGCCAAGGTGTGAATGAGCAGTTCTTC.

The rearrangement links TRBV16 to TRBJ2-7, with 10 nucleotides matching TRBD1. In germline, CDR1 is KGHSY, CDR2 FQNENV. The V gene end was trimmed by 5 bases and the J gene end by 5 bases; junction bases not matched to a gene: 12. The CDR3 is made up of 16 amino acids. CDR3 amino acids: CASSSSGGTGANEQYF. The CDR3 DNA sequence: TGTGCCAGCAGCTCGTCCGGGGGGACAGGGGCAAACGAGCAGTACTTC. Filled out from reference TRBV16 and TRBJ2-7, the complete variable domain reads GEEVAQTPKHLVRGEGQKAKLYCAPIKGHSYVFWYQQVLKNEFKFLISFQNENVFDETGMPKERFSAKCLPNSPCSLEIQATKLEDSAVYFCASSSSGGTGANEQYFGPGTRLTVT.

In this sample, this clonotype turned up many times. The CDR3 loop is CASSEVRLGTRAEGETQYF. CDR3 coding DNA: TGTGCCAGCAGTGAAGTCCGGCTTGGCACCCGCGCCGAGGGAGAGACCCAGTACTTC. The chain carries TRBV6-1 and TRBJ2-5; D possibly corresponds to TRBD2 (5 bases). V was clipped by 1 base and J by 4 bases, with 25 bases between them. The germline V gene has CDR1 MNHNS and CDR2 SASEGT. The CDR3 length is 19 residues.

This clonotype has at least ten counts. This rearrangement joins TRBV14 to TRBJ1-4; D ambiguous. Trimming stripped 2 bases from V and 11 bases from J, with 6 bases between. Germline assignment: CDR1 SGHDN and CDR2 FVKESK. This CDR3 is built from 11 residues. The CDR3 loop reads CASSQLAKLFF. The CDR3 nucleotides are TGTGCCAGCAGCCAACTAGCGAAACTGTTTTTT.

This clonotype appeared a single time. V is TRBV3-1 and J is TRBJ2-1, with D maybe TRBD2 (5 bases). This CDR3 has 15 residues. Trimming pared 4 bases from V and 5 bases from J, leaving 15 bases between. Germline V lookup: CDR1 LGHDT, CDR2 YNNKEL (reference sequence). CDR3 nucleotide sequence: TGTGCCAGCAGCCTCGGGAACGGGCTTAACAATGAGCAGTTCTTC. It is translated as CASSLGNGLNNEQFF.

The sample holds many counts of this clonotype. This chain links TRBV6-6 with TRBJ2-3; D remains ambiguous. The CDR3 is 15 residues long. The V end was cut by 1 base, the J end by 2 bases, with 10 bases between. In germline, CDR1 is MNHNY, CDR2 SVGAGI (reference sequence). The CDR3 nucleotides are TGTGCCAGCAGTTACTTAAGGGTGCCCACAGATACGCAGTATTTT. Translated, it gives CASSYLRVPTDTQYF.